This passage covers 10 T cell receptor beta chains from one sample sequenced in a study of T cells in Graves' hyperthyroidism and ophthalmopathy. The CDR3 regions of TCR beta were amplified from RNA transcripts. HTBI primers were employed in a first-round RT-PCR of the TCR CDR3. TCRdb reprocessed the multiplex PCR reads via MiXCR and lists one record per CDR3 protein. The sample lists 80,000 to 100,000 distinct CDR3 sequences; roughly 39% were seen once. The sequenced sample consisted of peripheral blood or thyroid tissue (not recorded which). These receptors were taken from a woman aged 30 to 39 with Graves' hyperthyroidism.

This clonotype was detected ten times or more. The V gene is TRBV7-9, the J gene TRBJ1-2, with D unresolved. Trimming stripped 0 bases from V and 6 bases from J, with 8 bases between. Germline assignment: CDR1 SEHNR and CDR2 FQNEAQ (reference sequence). This CDR3 region has 13 residues. The CDR3 here is CASSLAGLDGYTF. CDR3 DNA sequence: TGTGCCAGCAGCTTAGCAGGGTTGGATGGCTACACCTTC.

Concerning this clonotype: The junction differs from germline at one of its ends, possibly a read error. The chain links TRBV5-8 to TRBJ2-6, with TRBD1 matching over 9 bases. Looked up from germline, CDR1 is SGHTS and CDR2 is YDEGEE. The CDR3 has 13 residues. CDR3 DNA sequence: TGTGCCAGCAGTTCCAACAGGGGGCGGACTGAAGCTTTC. Amino acids: CASSSNRGRTEAF.

This sequence joins TRBV7-6 and TRBJ2-7, with D tentatively TRBD1 or TRBD2 (6 bases each). Deletions cut 1 base from V and 5 bases from J, with 15 bases between. Germline loops: CDR1 SGHVS, CDR2 FNYEAQ. This CDR3 region has 15 residues. The CDR3 nucleotides are TGTGCCAGCAGCTTAGGTGATGAGGGGGGACACGAGCAGTACTTC. Encoded protein: CASSLGDEGGHEQYF.

The chain employs TRBV19 and TRBJ2-7; TRBD1 agrees at 11 bases. CDR3 length: 16 amino acids. CDR1 LNHDA and CDR2 SQIVND come from the germline V gene (reference sequence). V shed 5 bases and J 3 bases; nucleotides not matched to a gene: 9. The CDR3 coding sequence is TGTGCCAGTAGTCACGCCGGGACAGGGGGTCTCTACGAGCAGTACTTC. It specifies CASSHAGTGGLYEQYF.

This clonotype occurred once. V gene TRBV20-1 combines with J gene TRBJ2-5; 7 nucleotides align to TRBD2. The CDR3 loop spans 13 amino acids. With 6 bases clipped from V and 4 bases from J, the junction kept 8 bases outside the gene matches. CDR1 is DFQATT and CDR2 is SNEGSKA in the germline V gene (reference sequence). This CDR3 is CSAREGVVETQYF. The DNA for the CDR3 is TGCAGTGCCAGGGAGGGAGTGGTAGAGACCCAGTACTTC.

Worth noting for this clonotype: At one end the junction does not follow the germline gene, possibly because of a read error. The DNA of the CDR3 is TGCGCCGGCAGCGTCACTCGCACAGGGGGCTATGGCTACACCTTC. Encoded protein: CAGSVTRTGGYGYTF. This sequence joins TRBV5-1 and TRBJ1-2; 8 positions match TRBD1. CDR1 and CDR2 (germline): SGHRS, YFSETQ. CDR3 length: 15 residues.

This clonotype appeared many times. The chain carries TRBV5-8 and TRBJ1-2, with D unclear. Germline V gene lookup returns CDR1 SGHTS and CDR2 YDEGEE. V lost 1 base and J 5 bases, leaving 6 bases between the germline ends. CDR3 length: 12 amino acids. CDR3 bases: TGTGCCAGCAGCTTGCCGGAGTATGGCTACACCTTC. Encoded protein: CASSLPEYGYTF.

This clonotype was counted only a few times. This chain joins TRBV7-2 and TRBJ2-3; the D gene is possibly TRBD1 (6 bases). Per the germline V gene, CDR1 is SGHTA and CDR2 is FQGNSA. The V gene lost 8 bases and the J gene lost 3 bases, with 18 bases spanning the gap. The CDR3 runs 15 residues. As DNA, the CDR3 is TGTGCCAGCTCAATCCGAGCAGGGGTAACAGATACGCAGTATTTT. Protein product: CASSIRAGVTDTQYF.

The rearrangement links TRBV7-2 to TRBJ1-2; D is unresolved. The CDR3 covers 15 residues. The ends were cut back, 6 bases at V and 7 bases at J, with 21 bases in the middle. CDR1 is SGHTA and CDR2 is FQGNSA in the germline V gene. This chain's CDR3 is CASRFPLSGIGGYTF. The CDR3 region has the DNA TGTGCCAGCAGGTTTCCACTCTCCGGCATAGGTGGCTACACCTTC.

The V gene is TRBV20-1, the J gene TRBJ1-2; TRBD1 might be the D (5 bases). V was cut by 8 bases and J by 7 bases, with 26 bases left in between. The V gene's germline CDR1 is DFQATT and CDR2 SNEGSKA (reference sequence). CDR3 length: 15 residues. CDR3 region: CSPGAGTTYVSGYTF. The CDR3 DNA reads as TGCAGTCCTGGTGCCGGGACTACCTACGTCAGTGGCTACACCTTC.